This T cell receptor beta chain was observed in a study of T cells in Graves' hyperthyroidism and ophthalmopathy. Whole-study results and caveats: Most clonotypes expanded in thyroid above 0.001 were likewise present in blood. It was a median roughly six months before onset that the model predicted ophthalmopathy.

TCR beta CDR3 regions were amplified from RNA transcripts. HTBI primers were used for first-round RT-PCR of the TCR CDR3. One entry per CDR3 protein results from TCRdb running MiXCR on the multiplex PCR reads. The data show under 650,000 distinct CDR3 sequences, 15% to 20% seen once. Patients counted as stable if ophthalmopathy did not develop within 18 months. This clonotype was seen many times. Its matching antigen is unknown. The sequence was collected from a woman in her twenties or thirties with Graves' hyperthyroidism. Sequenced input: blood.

This CDR3 is CASSLTLRTGELFF. CDR3 DNA sequence: TGTGCCAGCAGTTTAACACTGCGCACCGGGGAGCTGTTTTTT. The chain has TRBV28 and TRBJ2-2; D gene ambiguous. The CDR3 consists of 14 residues. Trimming took off 2 bases at V and 4 bases at J, with 8 bases between the two ends. Per germline, CDR1 MDHEN and CDR2 SYDVKM.